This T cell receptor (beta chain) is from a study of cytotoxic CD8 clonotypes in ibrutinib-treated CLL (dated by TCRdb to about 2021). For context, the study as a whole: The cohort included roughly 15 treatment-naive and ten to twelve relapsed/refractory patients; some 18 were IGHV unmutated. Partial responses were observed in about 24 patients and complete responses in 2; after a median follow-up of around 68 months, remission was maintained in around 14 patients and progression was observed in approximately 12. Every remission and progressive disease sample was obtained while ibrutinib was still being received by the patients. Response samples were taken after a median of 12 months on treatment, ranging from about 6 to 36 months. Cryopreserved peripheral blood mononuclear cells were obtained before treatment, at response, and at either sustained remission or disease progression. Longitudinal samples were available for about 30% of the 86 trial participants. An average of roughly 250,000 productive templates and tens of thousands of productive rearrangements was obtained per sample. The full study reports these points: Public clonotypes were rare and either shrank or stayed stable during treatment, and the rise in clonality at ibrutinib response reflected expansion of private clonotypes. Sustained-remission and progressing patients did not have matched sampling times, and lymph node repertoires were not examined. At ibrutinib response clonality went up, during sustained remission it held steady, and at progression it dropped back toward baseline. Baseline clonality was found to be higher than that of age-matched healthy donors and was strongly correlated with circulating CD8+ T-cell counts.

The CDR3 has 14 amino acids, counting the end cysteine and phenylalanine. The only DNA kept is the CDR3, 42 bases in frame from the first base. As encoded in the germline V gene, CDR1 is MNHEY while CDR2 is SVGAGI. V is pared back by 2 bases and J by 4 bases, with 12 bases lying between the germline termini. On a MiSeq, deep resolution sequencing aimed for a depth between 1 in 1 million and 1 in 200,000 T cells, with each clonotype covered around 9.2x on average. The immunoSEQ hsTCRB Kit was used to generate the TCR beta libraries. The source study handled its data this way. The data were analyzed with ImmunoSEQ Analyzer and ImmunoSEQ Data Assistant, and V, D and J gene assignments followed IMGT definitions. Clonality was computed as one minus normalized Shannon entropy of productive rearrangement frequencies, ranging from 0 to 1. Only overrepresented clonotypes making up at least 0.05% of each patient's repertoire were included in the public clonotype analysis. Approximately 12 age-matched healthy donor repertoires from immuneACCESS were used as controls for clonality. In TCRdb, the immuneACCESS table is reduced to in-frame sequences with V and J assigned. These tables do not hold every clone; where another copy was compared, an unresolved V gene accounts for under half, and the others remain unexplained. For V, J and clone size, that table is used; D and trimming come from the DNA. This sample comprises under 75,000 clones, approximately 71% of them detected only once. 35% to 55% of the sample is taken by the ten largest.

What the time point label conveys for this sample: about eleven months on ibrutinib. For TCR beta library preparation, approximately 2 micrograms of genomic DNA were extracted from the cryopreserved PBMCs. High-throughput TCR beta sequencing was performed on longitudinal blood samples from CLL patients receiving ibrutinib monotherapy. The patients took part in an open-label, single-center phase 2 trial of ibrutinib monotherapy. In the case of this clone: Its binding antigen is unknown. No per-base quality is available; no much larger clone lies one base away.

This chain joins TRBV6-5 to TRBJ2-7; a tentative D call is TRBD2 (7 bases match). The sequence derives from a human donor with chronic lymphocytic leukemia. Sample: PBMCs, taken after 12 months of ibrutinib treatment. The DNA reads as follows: TGTGCCAGCAGTTACGGGGAGGGGGGGTACGAGCAGTACTTC. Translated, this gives CASSYGEGGYEQYF.